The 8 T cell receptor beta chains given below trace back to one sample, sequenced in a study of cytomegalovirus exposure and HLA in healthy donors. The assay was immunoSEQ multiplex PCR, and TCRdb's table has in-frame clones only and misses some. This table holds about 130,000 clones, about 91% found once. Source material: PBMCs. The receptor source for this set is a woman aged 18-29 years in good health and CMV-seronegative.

The CDR3 region has the DNA TGTGCCAGCAGCCCCCCTCTCTTATGGGCTGGCACTGAAGCTTTCTTT. Amino acids: CASSPPLLWAGTEAFF. The chain recombines TRBV7-9 with TRBJ1-1; D unclear. This CDR3 region has 16 residues. Trimming cost V 5 bases and J 4 bases, with 20 bases left between them. Germline assignment: CDR1 SEHNR and CDR2 FQNEAQ (reference sequence).

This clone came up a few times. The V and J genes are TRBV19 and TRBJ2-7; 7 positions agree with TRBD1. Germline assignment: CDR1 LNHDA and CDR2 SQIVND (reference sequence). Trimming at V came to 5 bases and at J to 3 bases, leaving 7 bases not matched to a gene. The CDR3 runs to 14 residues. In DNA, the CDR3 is TGTGCCAGTAGTCCAGGGGGATGGGACTACGAGCAGTACTTC. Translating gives CASSPGGWDYEQYF.

This CDR3 reads CASSPGQGATNQPQHF. DNA for the CDR3: TGTGCCAGCAGCCCTGGACAGGGGGCCACAAATCAGCCCCAGCATTTT. The J gene is TRBJ1-5, the V gene TRBV13, with 11 bases identical to TRBD1. CDR3 size: 16 residues. Trimming cost V 5 bases and J 4 bases; bases outside gene matches: 7. Germline V gene data show CDR1 as PRHDT and CDR2 as FYEKMQ (reference sequence).

The CDR3 region is CASSQGYSYEQYF. CDR3 DNA sequence: TGCGCCAGCAGCCAAGGCTACTCCTACGAGCAGTACTTC. The chain recombines TRBV4-1 with TRBJ2-7, with no clear D. CDR1 is MGHRA and CDR2 is YSYEKL in the germline V gene. V dropped 1 base and J dropped 0 bases, with 4 bases sitting between them. The CDR3 is made up of 13 amino acids.

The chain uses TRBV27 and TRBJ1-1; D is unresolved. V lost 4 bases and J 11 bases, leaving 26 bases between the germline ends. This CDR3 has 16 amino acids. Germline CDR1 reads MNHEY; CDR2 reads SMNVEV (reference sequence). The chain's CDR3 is CASSSVMGRAPLGAFF. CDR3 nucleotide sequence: TGTGCCAGCAGTTCGGTAATGGGGAGGGCCCCTCTGGGCGCTTTCTTT.

The CDR3 DNA reads TGTGCCAGCAGCTTAACAGTAACCAGCTCCTACGAGCAGTACTTC. This encodes CASSLTVTSSYEQYF. The V gene is TRBV7-9, the J gene TRBJ2-7; D unclear. V lost 2 bases and J lost 0, with 11 bases in between. CDR1 and CDR2 from the germline V gene are SEHNR and FQNEAQ (reference sequence). The CDR3 is 15 residues long. Drawing the rest from reference TRBV7-9 and TRBJ2-7, the complete variable domain is DTGVSQNPRHKITKRGQNVTFRCDPISEHNRLYWYRQTLGQGPEFLTYFQNEAQLEKSRLLSDRFSAERPKGSFSTLEIQRTEQGDSAMYLCASSLTVTSSYEQYFGPGTRLTVT.

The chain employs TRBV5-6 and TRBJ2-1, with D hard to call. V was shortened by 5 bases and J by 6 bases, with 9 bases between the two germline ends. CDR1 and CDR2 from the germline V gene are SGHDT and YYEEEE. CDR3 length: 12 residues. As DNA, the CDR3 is TGTGCCAGCAGGTCGATCAGCAATGAGCAGTTCTTC. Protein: CASRSISNEQFF. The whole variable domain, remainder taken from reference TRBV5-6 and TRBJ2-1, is DAGVTQSPTHLIKTRGQQVTLRCSPKSGHDTVSWYQQALGQGPQFIFQYYEEEERQRGNFPDRFSGHQFPNYSSELNVNALLLGDSALYLCASRSISNEQFFGPGTRLTVL.

CDR3 loop: CASSPRGTSGPGELFF. DNA for the CDR3: TGTGCCAGCAGCCCTAGGGGGACTAGCGGGCCCGGGGAGCTGTTTTTT. The genes are TRBV7-3 and TRBJ2-2; 12 bases line up with TRBD2. The CDR3 contains 16 residues. Trimming at V came to 5 bases and at J to 6 bases, leaving 7 bases not matched to a gene. The germline V gene encodes CDR1 SGHTA and CDR2 FQGTGA. Complete variable domain (other parts from reference TRBV7-3 and TRBJ2-2): GAGVSQTPSNKVTEKGKYVELRCDPISGHTALYWYRQSLGQGPEFLIYFQGTGAADDSGLPNDRFFAVRPEGSVSTLKIQRTERGDSAVYLCASSPRGTSGPGELFFGEGSRLTVL.